These T cell receptor beta chains were read from a single sample in a study of T cells after yellow fever vaccination. TCRdb re-called the 5' RACE reads through MiXCR, storing one row per CDR3 protein. The data show fewer than 350,000 distinct CDR3 sequences, with around 4.5% seen just once and 15% to 20% held by the top ten. The sequencing used PBMCs, collected 15 days after the yellow fever booster vaccination. The receptors derive from a man in his late teens or twenties who received the YFV17D yellow fever vaccine. CDR3s include the opening cysteine and the closing phenylalanine or tryptophan.

V: TRBV7-9; J: TRBJ2-5; CDR3: CASSTSRETQYF
V: TRBV7-2; J: TRBJ1-2; CDR3: CASRHTDRDYGYTF
V: TRBV5-1; J: TRBJ1-2; CDR3: CASSLAENYGYTF
V: TRBV27; J: TRBJ1-2; CDR3: CASRDSGQIHRGGYTF
V: TRBV29-1; J: TRBJ2-4; CDR3: CSVEGLAGGRLAKNIQYF
V: TRBV5-1; J: TRBJ1-2; CDR3: CASSAEDRTYGYTF
V: TRBV4-2; J: TRBJ1-2; CDR3: CASSQGRGYGYTF
V: TRBV5-1; J: TRBJ1-1; CDR3: CASKPRENTEAFF
V: TRBV4-3; J: TRBJ1-6; CDR3: CASSQEQGGFLRGRNSPLHF
V: TRBV27; J: TRBJ1-6; CDR3: CATLALSSYNSPLHF
V: TRBV29-1; J: TRBJ1-1; CDR3: CSVYNTEAFF
V: TRBV25-1; J: TRBJ2-1; CDR3: CASSGGLNNEQFF
V: TRBV11-2; J: TRBJ2-6; CDR3: CASSLVPGSSGANVLTF
V: TRBV5-1; J: TRBJ1-1; CDR3: CASSLSVQVNTEAFF
V: TRBV7-9; J: TRBJ1-1; CDR3: CASTLQGTNTEAFF
V: TRBV6-2/TRBV6-3; J: TRBJ2-1; CDR3: CASSYSTPPRNEQFF
V: TRBV6-4; J: TRBJ2-3; CDR3: CASSDSSGGTDTQYF
V: TRBV20-1; J: TRBJ2-7; CDR3: CSARVTGAEQYF
V: TRBV5-1; J: TRBJ2-7; CDR3: CASSLAWDEVLEQYF
V: TRBV7-2; J: TRBJ2-3; CDR3: CASSLMEYTQYF
V: TRBV3-1; J: TRBJ1-3; CDR3: CASSPPPILYNSGNTIYF
V: TRBV4-3; J: TRBJ2-1; CDR3: CASSQSPQGVKDEQFF
V: TRBV5-1; J: TRBJ2-5; CDR3: CASSSSPGQQETQYF
V: TRBV20-1; J: TRBJ2-1; CDR3: CSARQPGQGGNEQFF
V: TRBV5-1; J: TRBJ2-5; CDR3: CASSSGQGAETQYF
V: TRBV5-1; J: TRBJ1-1; CDR3: CASSPVTGQLTEAFF
V: TRBV5-4; J: TRBJ2-1; CDR3: CASSSGPSGGAGYNEQFF
V: TRBV7-3; J: TRBJ2-3; CDR3: CASSEGSGGGHTQYF
V: TRBV3-1; J: TRBJ2-2; CDR3: CASSRFASNTGELFF
V: TRBV20-1; J: TRBJ2-1; CDR3: CSASFPHSGNEQFF
V: TRBV7-2; J: TRBJ2-7; CDR3: CASSPVYAGLDYEQYF
V: TRBV5-1; J: TRBJ1-4; CDR3: CASSSTGATNEKLFF
V: TRBV7-9; J: TRBJ2-6; CDR3: CASSPRGPGAGGANVLTF
V: TRBV7-2; J: TRBJ2-1; CDR3: CASSLDRPSYNEQFF
V: TRBV27; J: TRBJ2-5; CDR3: CASSFGQGGETQYF
V: TRBV7-9; J: TRBJ2-1; CDR3: CASSQPVDSTYNEQFF
V: TRBV10-3; J: TRBJ1-1; CDR3: CAISDRNRQGASANTEAFF
V: TRBV5-1; J: TRBJ2-3; CDR3: CASSLNPSGLADTQYF
V: TRBV9; J: TRBJ1-5; CDR3: CASSGDSHQPQHF
V: TRBV20-1; J: TRBJ1-1; CDR3: CSARDTLWAMNTEAFF
V: TRBV28; J: TRBJ1-6; CDR3: CASSFGNSPLHF
V: TRBV6-5; J: TRBJ1-5; CDR3: CASSKGQGRNQPQHF